The 22 T cell receptor beta chains given below trace back to one sample, sequenced in a study of shared clonotypes between healthy human individuals. Some clones are missing from TCRdb's copy, which holds only in-frame ones; the method was immunoSEQ multiplex PCR. The sample contains about 2.4 million clones, 90% to 95% of which appear only once. Material: naive CD4+ T cells from PBMCs. Specified subset: CD45RA+ positively selected. The receptors shown here come from a man younger than 35 in good health. Some clones in this sample may be carry-over from other donors' samples.

The CDR3 DNA reads as TGTGCCAGCAGCAGAGGGGACGGCTACGAGCAGTACTTC. Its protein product is CASSRGDGYEQYF. The chain carries TRBV7-2 and TRBJ2-7, with D perhaps assigned TRBD1 or TRBD2 (5 bases each). CDR1 and CDR2 from the germline V gene are SGHTA and FQGNSA. CDR3 size: 13 residues. Trimming stripped 5 bases from V and 3 bases from J, with 11 bases between.

This clone was seen a handful of times. Other DNA sequences in this sample translate to the same CDR3. CDR3 sequence: CASSLAGDQPQHF. The CDR3 nucleotides read TGCGCCAGCAGCTTGGCGGGGGATCAGCCCCAGCATTTT. This chain joins TRBV5-1 and TRBJ1-5, with D maybe TRBD1 (5 bases). CDR3 length: 13 residues. Trimming took off 0 bases at V and 5 bases at J, with 6 bases between the two ends. Germline loops: CDR1 SGHRS, CDR2 YFSETQ.

The gene calls are TRBV7-9 and TRBJ2-6; 7 bases line up with TRBD2. Germline V gene data show CDR1 as SEHNR and CDR2 as FQNEAQ (reference sequence). The CDR3 totals 17 residues. V dropped 5 bases and J dropped 0; count of bases not matched to a gene: 7. CDR3 sequence: CASSREVRISGANVLTF. The DNA for the CDR3 is TGTGCCAGCAGCCGGGAGGTCAGGATCTCTGGGGCCAACGTCCTGACTTTC.

The V call is TRBV27, the J call TRBJ2-5; no reliable D call. The V gene lost 11 bases and the J gene lost 5 bases, with 9 bases spanning the gap. Germline V gene sequence: CDR1 MNHEY, CDR2 SMNVEV (reference sequence). This CDR3 contains 10 residues. The CDR3 DNA reads TGTGCCCTTAAGACGGAGACCCAGTACTTC. Translating it yields CALKTETQYF.

The CDR3 loop reads CAWSVPGSTYEQYF. The CDR3 DNA reads TGTGCCTGGAGTGTACCCGGGTCCACCTACGAGCAGTACTTC. The V and J genes are TRBV30 and TRBJ2-7; D uncertain. V gave up 0 bases and J gave up 2 bases, with 11 bases separating them. The CDR3 is made up of 14 amino acids. Germline V gene lookup returns CDR1 GTSNPN and CDR2 SVGIG (reference sequence).

The J gene is TRBJ2-5, the V gene TRBV9, with TRBD2 matching over 7 bases. The CDR3 runs to 18 residues. The germline CDR1 and CDR2 sequences are SGDLS and YYNGEE. Losses at the gene ends were 3 bases for V and 4 bases for J; bases not matched to a gene: 18. Here the CDR3 reads CASSERGRGGHFGETQYF. Written as DNA, the CDR3 is TGTGCCAGCAGCGAAAGGGGTCGGGGAGGGCACTTCGGAGAGACCCAGTACTTC.

This chain connects TRBV27 to TRBJ1-1, with D unresolved. Trimming left V 4 bases short and J 1 base short, with 7 bases between. The length of the CDR3 is 13 residues. CDR1 and CDR2 (germline): MNHEY, SMNVEV (reference sequence). The CDR3 reads CASSSRSNTEAFF. The CDR3 DNA sequence: TGTGCCAGCAGTTCCAGATCGAACACTGAAGCTTTCTTT.

V gene TRBV6-5 combines with J gene TRBJ2-1, with 12 bases matching TRBD2. V dropped 6 bases and J dropped 12; count of bases not matched to a gene: 12. Germline V gene sequence: CDR1 MNHEY, CDR2 SVGAGI. The CDR3 runs 15 residues. The CDR3 DNA reads as TGTGCCAGCAGAGCCGGACTAGCGGGGCCTGGGGGGCAGTTCTTC. Translation gives CASRAGLAGPGGQFF.

The chain recombines TRBV30 with TRBJ2-3; TRBD2 agrees at 7 bases. The trim removed 2 bases at V and 2 bases at J, leaving 7 bases unmatched. CDR3 length: 15 residues. Germline V gene lookup returns CDR1 GTSNPN and CDR2 SVGIG (reference sequence). The DNA of the CDR3 is TGTGCCTGGAGTACGAGCGGGGTCCCCACAGATACGCAGTATTTT. Translation gives CAWSTSGVPTDTQYF. Complete variable domain (other parts from reference TRBV30 and TRBJ2-3): SQTIHQWPATLVQPVGSPLSLECTVEGTSNPNLYWYRQAAGRGLQLLFYSVGIGQISSEVPQNLSASRPQDRQFILSSKKLLLSDSGFYLCAWSTSGVPTDTQYFGPGTRLTVL.

This rearrangement joins TRBV7-2 to TRBJ2-7; tentatively, D is TRBD1 or TRBD2 (5 bases each). From germline, CDR1 is SGHTA and CDR2 FQGNSA. The length of the CDR3 is 13 residues. V was cut by 5 bases and J by 5 bases, with 13 bases left in between. CDR3 sequence (DNA): TGTGCCAGCAGCCGTACATGGGACCACGAGCAGTACTTC. It yields the protein CASSRTWDHEQYF.

This clone was recorded a few times. The rearrangement uses TRBV19 and TRBJ2-1; possible D gene TRBD2, 5 bases. Trimming took off 8 bases at V and 0 bases at J, with 8 bases between the two ends. Germline CDR1 reads LNHDA; CDR2 reads SQIVND (reference sequence). The CDR3 spans 13 residues. CDR3 DNA sequence: TGTGCCAGTTACGGGAACTCCTACAATGAGCAGTTCTTC. This sequence encodes CASYGNSYNEQFF. Complete variable domain (other parts from reference TRBV19 and TRBJ2-1): DGGITQSPKYLFRKEGQNVTLSCEQNLNHDAMYWYRQDPGQGLRLIYYSQIVNDFQKGDIAEGYSVSREKKESFPLTVTSAQKNPTAFYLCASYGNSYNEQFFGPGTRLTVL.

The gene calls are TRBV19 and TRBJ2-1; D gene unclear. The germline CDR1 and CDR2 sequences are LNHDA and SQIVND (reference sequence). The V gene lost 6 bases and the J gene lost 0 bases, with 9 bases spanning the gap. CDR3 size: 14 residues. As DNA, the CDR3 is TGTGCCAGTAGCGGTTCCCCCTCCTACAATGAGCAGTTCTTC. It specifies CASSGSPSYNEQFF.

This clone was observed a handful of times. The V gene is TRBV13, the J gene TRBJ1-1; 8 nucleotides line up with TRBD1. In germline, CDR1 is PRHDT, CDR2 FYEKMQ (reference sequence). Unmatched junction bases numbered 6, after V lost 5 bases and J lost 1 base. This CDR3 is built from 15 residues. In DNA form, the CDR3 reads TGTGCCAGCAGCGACCGGGACAGGTGGAACACTGAAGCTTTCTTT. Its protein is CASSDRDRWNTEAFF.

The chain joins TRBV6-1 to TRBJ2-7, with D possibly being TRBD2 (6 bases). Germline CDR1 is MNHNS and CDR2 is SASEGT. CDR3 length equals 14 residues. V gave up 10 bases and J gave up 6 bases, with 22 bases separating them. CDR3 sequence reads: CATGWREVEAEQYF. CDR3 DNA sequence: TGTGCCACTGGGTGGAGGGAAGTCGAGGCCGAGCAGTACTTC.

The chain carries TRBV15 and TRBJ1-5; D gene unclear. Trimming left V 2 bases short and J 4 bases short, with 12 bases between. Germline lookup yields CDR1 LNHNV and CDR2 YYDKDF (reference sequence). This CDR3 comprises 15 residues. CDR3 sequence: CATSRIDGKNQPQHF. As DNA, the CDR3 is TGTGCCACCAGCAGAATAGACGGAAAGAATCAGCCCCAGCATTTT.

The chain uses TRBV28 and TRBJ1-4; 8 positions agree with TRBD1. This CDR3 has 15 amino acids. The germline CDR1 and CDR2 sequences are MDHEN and SYDVKM. V was clipped by 6 bases and J by 6 bases; unmatched bases: 9. The CDR3 sequence: CASSPPQGADEKLFF. CDR3 coding DNA: TGTGCCAGCAGCCCACCGCAGGGGGCGGATGAAAAACTGTTTTTT.

The chain has TRBV11-1 and TRBJ2-5, with D hard to call. The germline gives CDR1 SGHAT, CDR2 FQDESV (reference sequence). This CDR3 spans 14 amino acids. Between the trimmed V and J ends, which lost 2 bases and 2 bases, there was a span of 9 bases. The CDR3 DNA follows: TGTGCCAGCAGCTTAAGGCAGTCACAAGAGACCCAGTACTTC. It encodes CASSLRQSQETQYF.

V is TRBV11-2 and J is TRBJ2-2, with no clear D. Trimming removed 5 bases from V and 6 bases from J, with 13 bases in between. The germline CDR1 and CDR2 sequences are SGHAT and FQNNGV. This CDR3 contains 14 residues. In nucleotides, the CDR3 is TGTGCCAGCAGCCTAATTACTCGGCCCGGGGAGCTGTTTTTT. Amino acids: CASSLITRPGELFF.

Points on this clone: Other DNA sequences in this specimen translate into the identical CDR3. V usage is TRBV5-1 and J usage is TRBJ2-5, with D possibly TRBD1 on 5 matching bases. CDR3 size: 12 residues. The germline CDR1 and CDR2 sequences are SGHRS and YFSETQ. Trimming left V 3 bases short and J 5 bases short, with 8 bases between. CDR3 DNA: TGCGCCAGCAGCTCCCAGGGTGAGACCCAGTACTTC. Protein sequence: CASSSQGETQYF. The variable domain in full, completed from reference TRBV5-1 and TRBJ2-5, reads KAGVTQTPRYLIKTRGQQVTLSCSPISGHRSVSWYQQTPGQGLQFLFEYFSETQRNKGNFPGRFSGRQFSNSRSEMNVSTLELGDSALYLCASSSQGETQYFGPGTRLLVL.

This sequence joins TRBV30 and TRBJ2-1; perhaps TRBD2 as D (5 bases). The V gene's germline CDR1 is GTSNPN and CDR2 SVGIG (reference sequence). Trimming removed 0 bases at V and 3 bases at J, with 12 bases between. The CDR3 is 15 amino acids. This CDR3 reads CAWSVFSGSYNEQFF. Here the CDR3 DNA reads TGTGCCTGGAGTGTATTCTCTGGGAGCTACAATGAGCAGTTCTTC.

The V and J genes are TRBV21-1 and TRBJ2-7; TRBD1 is the table's D call and was not checked against the DNA. TRBV21-1 is recorded as a pseudogene. The CDR3 has 16 amino acids. Here the CDR3 reads CASSRRQGASPPREYF. The CDR3 nucleotides are TGTGCCAGCAGCAGAAGACAGGGGGCGAGTCCCCCAAGAGAGTACTTC.

The chain couples TRBV19 to TRBJ2-1, with D possibly being TRBD2 (6 bases). Looked up from germline, CDR1 is LNHDA and CDR2 is SQIVND (reference sequence). The CDR3 sequence is 15 residues long. Trimming pared 0 bases from V and 4 bases from J, leaving 10 bases between. The DNA for the CDR3 is TGTGCCAGTAGTATAGAAGGGACTGCTTACAATGAGCAGTTCTTC. This codes for CASSIEGTAYNEQFF.